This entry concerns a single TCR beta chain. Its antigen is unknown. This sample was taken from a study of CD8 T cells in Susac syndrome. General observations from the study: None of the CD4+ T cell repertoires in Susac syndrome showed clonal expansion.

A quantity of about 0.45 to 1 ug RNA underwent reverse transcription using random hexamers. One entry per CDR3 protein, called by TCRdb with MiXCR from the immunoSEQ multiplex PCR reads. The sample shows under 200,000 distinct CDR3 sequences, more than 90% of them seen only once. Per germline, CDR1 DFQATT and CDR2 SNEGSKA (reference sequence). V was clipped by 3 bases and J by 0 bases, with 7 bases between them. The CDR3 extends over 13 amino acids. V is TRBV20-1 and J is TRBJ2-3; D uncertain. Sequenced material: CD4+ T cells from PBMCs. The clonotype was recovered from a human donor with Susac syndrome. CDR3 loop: CSASPTSTDTQYF. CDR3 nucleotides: TGCAGTGCTAGTCCCACTAGCACAGATACGCAGTATTTT.